This T cell receptor (beta chain) was recorded in a study of blood T cell repertoires in COVID-19. Germline CDR1 reads SQVTM; CDR2 reads ANQGSEA. The length of the CDR3 is 13 residues. Unmatched junction bases numbered 6, after V lost 5 bases and J lost 8 bases. Only in-frame clones appear in the TCRdb table, and some are missing; sequencing was by immunoSEQ multiplex PCR. Of around 150,000 clones listed, approximately 86% are singletons. The source material was peripheral blood. The rearrangement joins TRBV29-1 to TRBJ1-2, with TRBD1 matching over 12 bases. The TCR sequence derives from a man between 18 and 35 years old with acute or convalescent COVID-19. The DNA for the CDR3 is TGCAGCGTTCCGGGACAGGGGGCTTGGGGCTACACCTTC. Protein product: CSVPGQGAWGYTF.